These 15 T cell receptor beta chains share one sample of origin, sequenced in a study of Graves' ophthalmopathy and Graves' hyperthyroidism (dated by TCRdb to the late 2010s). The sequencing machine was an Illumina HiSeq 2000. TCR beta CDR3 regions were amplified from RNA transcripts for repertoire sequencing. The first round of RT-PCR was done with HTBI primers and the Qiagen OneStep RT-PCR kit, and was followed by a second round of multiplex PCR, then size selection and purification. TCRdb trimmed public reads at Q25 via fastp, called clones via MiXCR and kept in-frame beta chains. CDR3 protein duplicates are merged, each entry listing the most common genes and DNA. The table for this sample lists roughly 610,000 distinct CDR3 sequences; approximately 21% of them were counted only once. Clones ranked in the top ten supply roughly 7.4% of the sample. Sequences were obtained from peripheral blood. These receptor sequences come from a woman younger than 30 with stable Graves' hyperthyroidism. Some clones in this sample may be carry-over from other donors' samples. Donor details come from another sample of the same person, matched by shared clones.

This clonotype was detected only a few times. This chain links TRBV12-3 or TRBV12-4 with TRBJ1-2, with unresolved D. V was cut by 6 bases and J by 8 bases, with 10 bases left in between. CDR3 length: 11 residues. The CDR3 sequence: CASRGSGGYTF. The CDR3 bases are TGTGCCAGCAGGGGATCGGGCGGCTACACCTTC.

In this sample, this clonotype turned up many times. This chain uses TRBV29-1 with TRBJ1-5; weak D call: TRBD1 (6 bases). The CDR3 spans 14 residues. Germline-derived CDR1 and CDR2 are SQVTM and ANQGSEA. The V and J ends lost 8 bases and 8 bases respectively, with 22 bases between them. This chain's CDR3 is CSFSLGRGKKPQHF. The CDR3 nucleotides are TGCAGCTTCTCCTTGGGCAGGGGAAAGAAGCCCCAGCATTTT.

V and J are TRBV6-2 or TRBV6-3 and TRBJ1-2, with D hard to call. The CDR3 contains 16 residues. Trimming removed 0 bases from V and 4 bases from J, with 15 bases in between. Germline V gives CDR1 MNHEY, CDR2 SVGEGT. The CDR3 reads CASSYSMAIGRYGYTF. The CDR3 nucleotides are TGTGCCAGCAGTTACTCCATGGCGATAGGACGCTATGGCTACACCTTC.

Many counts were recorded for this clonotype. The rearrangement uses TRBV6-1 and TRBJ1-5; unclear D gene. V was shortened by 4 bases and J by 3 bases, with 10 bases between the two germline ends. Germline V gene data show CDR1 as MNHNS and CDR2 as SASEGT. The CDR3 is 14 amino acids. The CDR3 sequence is CASSASGINQPQHF. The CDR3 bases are TGTGCCAGCAGTGCATCGGGAATCAATCAGCCCCAGCATTTT.

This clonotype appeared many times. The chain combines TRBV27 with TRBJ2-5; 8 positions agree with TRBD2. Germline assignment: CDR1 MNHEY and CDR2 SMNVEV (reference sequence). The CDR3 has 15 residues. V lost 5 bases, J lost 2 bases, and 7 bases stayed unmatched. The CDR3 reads CASSLGLGIQETQYF. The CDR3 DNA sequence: TGTGCCAGCAGTCTGGGACTAGGGATTCAAGAGACCCAGTACTTC.

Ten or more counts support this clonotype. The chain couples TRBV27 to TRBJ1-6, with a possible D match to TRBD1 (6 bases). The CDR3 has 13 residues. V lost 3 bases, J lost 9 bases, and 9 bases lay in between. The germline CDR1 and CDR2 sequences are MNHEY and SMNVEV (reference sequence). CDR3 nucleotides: TGTGCCAGCAGTTTGAGGGGGTTTTCACCCCTCCACTTT. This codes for CASSLRGFSPLHF.

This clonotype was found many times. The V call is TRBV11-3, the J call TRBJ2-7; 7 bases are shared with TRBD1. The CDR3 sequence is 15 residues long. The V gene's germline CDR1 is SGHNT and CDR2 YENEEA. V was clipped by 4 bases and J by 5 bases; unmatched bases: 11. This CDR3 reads CASSSYRGRKNEQYF. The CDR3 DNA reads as TGTGCCAGCAGCTCATATAGGGGGCGGAAGAACGAGCAGTACTTC.

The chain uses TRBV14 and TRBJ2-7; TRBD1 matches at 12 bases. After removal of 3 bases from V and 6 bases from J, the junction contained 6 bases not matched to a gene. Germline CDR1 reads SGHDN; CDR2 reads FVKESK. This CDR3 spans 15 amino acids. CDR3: CASSQLPGQGAEQYF. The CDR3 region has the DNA TGTGCCAGCAGCCAGCTGCCGGGACAGGGGGCCGAGCAGTACTTC.

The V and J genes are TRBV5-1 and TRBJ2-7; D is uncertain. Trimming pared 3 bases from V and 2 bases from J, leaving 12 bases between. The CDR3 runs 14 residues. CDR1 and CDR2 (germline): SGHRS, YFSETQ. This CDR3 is CASSSGPDAYEQYF. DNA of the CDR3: TGCGCCAGCAGCTCCGGGCCGGATGCCTACGAGCAGTACTTC.

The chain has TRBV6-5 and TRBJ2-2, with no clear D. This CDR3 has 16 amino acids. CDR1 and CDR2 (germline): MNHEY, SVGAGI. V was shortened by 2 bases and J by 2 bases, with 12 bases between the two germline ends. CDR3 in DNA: TGTGCCAGCAGTTACCATGGTCTCGGAAACACCGGGGAGCTGTTTTTT. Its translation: CASSYHGLGNTGELFF.

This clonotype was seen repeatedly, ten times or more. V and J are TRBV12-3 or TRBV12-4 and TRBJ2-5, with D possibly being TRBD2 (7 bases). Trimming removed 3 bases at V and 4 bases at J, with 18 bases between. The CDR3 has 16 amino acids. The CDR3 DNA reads TGTGCCAGCAGTTTTTGGGGGGGGGGACATGGAGAGACCCAGTACTTC. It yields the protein CASSFWGGGHGETQYF.

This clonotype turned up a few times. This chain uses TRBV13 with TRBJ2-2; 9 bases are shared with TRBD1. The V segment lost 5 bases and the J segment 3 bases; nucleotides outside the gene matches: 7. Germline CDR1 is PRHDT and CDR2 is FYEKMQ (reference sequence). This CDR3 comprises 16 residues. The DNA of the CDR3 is TGTGCCAGCAGCCCTCCGGGACAGGGACACACCGGGGAGCTGTTTTTT. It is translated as CASSPPGQGHTGELFF.

CDR3 loop: CASSRKADQRVGAFF. The DNA for the CDR3 is TGCGCCAGCAGCCGGAAAGCCGATCAGCGGGTAGGAGCTTTCTTT. The chain couples TRBV4-1 to TRBJ1-1; D ambiguous. Trimming took off 4 bases at V and 10 bases at J, with 22 bases between the two ends. The CDR3 sequence is 15 residues long. Germline V gene sequence: CDR1 MGHRA, CDR2 YSYEKL.

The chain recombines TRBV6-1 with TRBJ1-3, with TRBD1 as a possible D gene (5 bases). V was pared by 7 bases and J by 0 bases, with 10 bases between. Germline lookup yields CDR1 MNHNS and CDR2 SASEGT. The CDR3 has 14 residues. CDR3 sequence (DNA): TGTGCCAGCAAGGACACAGCCTCTGGAAACACCATATATTTT. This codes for CASKDTASGNTIYF.

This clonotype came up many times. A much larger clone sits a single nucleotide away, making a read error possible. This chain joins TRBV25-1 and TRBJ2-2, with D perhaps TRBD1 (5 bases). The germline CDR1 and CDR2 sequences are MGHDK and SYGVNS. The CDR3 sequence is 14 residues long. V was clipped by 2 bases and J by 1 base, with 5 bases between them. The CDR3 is CASSEQGNTGELFF. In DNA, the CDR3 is TGTGCCAGCAGTGAACAGGGGAACACCGGGGAGCTGTTTTTT.